This TCR beta chain emerged from a study of spatial heterogeneity in lung cancer. J lost 6 bases, V lost 5 bases, and 7 bases had no gene match. This CDR3 is built from 13 residues. Germline CDR1 SQVTM, CDR2 ANQGSEA. This clonotype was detected ten times or more. Time point in this sample: sample taken at primary tumor resection. Via MiXCR, TCRdb re-called the 5' RACE reads, giving one row per CDR3 protein. The sample yields 30,000 to 40,000 distinct CDR3 sequences, roughly 5.4% seen once. This TCR derives from a female donor with early-stage non-small cell lung cancer. The chain is built from TRBV29-1 and TRBJ1-2; 9 bases align to TRBD1. Source: PBMCs, taken at surgery. The CDR3 reads CSVPPGTGNGYTF. The CDR3 DNA sequence: TGCAGCGTTCCTCCCGGGACAGGGAATGGCTACACCTTC.